Below are 17 T cell receptor beta chains sequenced from a single sample in a study of regulatory T cells in long-lasting Graves disease. Time point meaning: newly diagnosed GD, antithyroid drugs for less than 3 months. Following extraction of RNA from PBMCs, that RNA was used to make the TCR library. The TCR beta library used iRepertoire HTBI primers with Arm-PCR amplification of CDR3. A single record per CDR3 protein comes from TCRdb applying MiXCR to the multiplex PCR reads. The sample yields roughly 220,000 distinct CDR3 sequences, about 17% seen once. The sample here was peripheral blood mononuclear cells (PBMCs), taken at new diagnosis, from a patient treated with antithyroid drugs. These receptors were obtained from a female donor with Graves disease.

This clonotype has a count of ten or more. This rearrangement joins TRBV2 to TRBJ2-1, with TRBD2 matching 8 bases. Per the germline V gene, CDR1 is SNHLY and CDR2 is FYNNEI. There are 15 residues in the CDR3. V lost 11 bases, J lost 3 bases, and 12 bases stayed unmatched. The CDR3 DNA reads as TGTGCCGCTCAAGCCGGCCTAGCGGGCTACAATGAGCAGTTCTTC. Its translation is CAAQAGLAGYNEQFF.

This clonotype has a count of ten or more. The chain has TRBV11-2 and TRBJ2-7, with a weak D call TRBD2 (5 bases). Germline CDR1 is SGHAT and CDR2 is FQNNGV. The length of the CDR3 is 15 residues. V was clipped by 2 bases and J by 1 base, with 12 bases between them. CDR3 protein: CASSLTAAGSYEQYF. The CDR3 nucleotides read TGTGCCAGCAGCTTAACAGCGGCCGGATCCTACGAGCAGTACTTC.

This clonotype was seen repeatedly, ten times or more. The genes are TRBV12-5 and TRBJ1-1; D not certain. The germline CDR1 and CDR2 sequences are LGHNT and FRNRAP. The CDR3 has 12 residues. The germline V and J ends were trimmed by 1 base and 5 bases, with 5 bases remaining between them. CDR3 protein: CASGLGGTEAFF. CDR3 in DNA: TGTGCTAGTGGTTTGGGGGGTACTGAAGCTTTCTTT.

The CDR3 DNA follows: TGTGCCACCCAGTCCAGCGGGAGGGCCGGTCAGTTCTTC. Its translation: CATQSSGRAGQFF. V usage is TRBV7-9 and J usage is TRBJ2-1; 10 bases align to TRBD2. CDR1 SEHNR and CDR2 FQNEAQ come from the germline V gene (reference sequence). The CDR3 totals 13 residues. The ends lost 10 bases at V and 13 bases at J; junction bases unmatched: 13. Drawing the rest from reference TRBV7-9 and TRBJ2-1, the complete variable domain is DTGVSQNPRHKITKRGQNVTFRCDPISEHNRLYWYRQTLGQGPEFLTYFQNEAQLEKSRLLSDRFSAERPKGSFSTLEIQRTEQGDSAMYLCATQSSGRAGQFFGPGTRLTVL.

This clonotype was seen a few times. The rearrangement joins TRBV18 to TRBJ2-5; 10 bases are shared with TRBD2. V lost 3 bases, J lost 4 bases, and 8 bases stayed unmatched. CDR1 is KGHSH, CDR2 LQKENI, per germline. The CDR3 spans 16 residues. The CDR3 DNA reads as TGTGCCAGCTCACCGTCAGCCAGCGGGAGGGTAGAGACCCAGTACTTC. Amino acids: CASSPSASGRVETQYF. Based on the CDR3 plus reference TRBV18 and TRBJ2-5, the full variable domain is NAGVMQNPRHLVRRRGQEARLRCSPMKGHSHVYWYRQLPEEGLKFMVYLQKENIIDESGMPKERFSAEFPKEGPSILRIQQVVRGDSAAYFCASSPSASGRVETQYFGPGTRLLVL.

This clonotype was recorded many times. The rearrangement uses TRBV28 and TRBJ2-1; D remains unclear. The CDR3 runs 14 residues. The germline V and J ends were trimmed by 1 base and 3 bases, with 7 bases remaining between them. The germline V gene encodes CDR1 MDHEN and CDR2 SYDVKM. The CDR3 DNA follows: TGTGCCAGCAGTTTATCCGCCAGCTACAATGAGCAGTTCTTC. It codes for CASSLSASYNEQFF.

This clonotype was found many times. The CDR3 nucleotides read TGTGCCAGTACCTCCCTCGCCAATAGCCGTCGCGAGCAGTACTTC. It encodes CASTSLANSRREQYF. V usage is TRBV28 and J usage is TRBJ2-7; D uncertain. The germline V gene has CDR1 MDHEN and CDR2 SYDVKM. The CDR3 has 15 residues. V gave up 9 bases and J gave up 6 bases, with 24 bases separating them.

The sample holds many counts of this clonotype. The junction shows a germline mismatch at one end, possibly a read error. V and J are TRBV5-1 and TRBJ1-1; D not certain. This CDR3 region has 14 residues. The germline CDR1 and CDR2 sequences are SGHRS and YFSETQ. This CDR3 reads CASSLSGGYTEAFF. DNA for the CDR3: TGTGCCAGCAGCTTGTCGGGAGGCTACACTGAAGCTTTCTTT.

This clonotype was detected many times. This chain links TRBV12-3 or TRBV12-4 with TRBJ1-5; 7 bases map to TRBD1. V was pared by 2 bases and J by 5 bases, with 12 bases of the junction left unmatched. This CDR3 is built from 17 residues. In nucleotides, the CDR3 is TGTGCCAGCAGTTTAATGAGAGGGGGCATAGGAGATCAGCCCCAGCATTTT. Translation: CASSLMRGGIGDQPQHF.

This clonotype was found many times. The chain combines TRBV2 with TRBJ2-5, with no clear D. This CDR3 has 16 residues. Germline V gives CDR1 SNHLY, CDR2 FYNNEI. Between the trimmed V and J ends, which lost 7 bases and 5 bases, there was a span of 23 bases. CDR3 sequence reads: CASMMGRRQSMETQYF. The CDR3 nucleotides read TGTGCCAGCATGATGGGAAGGCGACAAAGTATGGAGACCCAGTACTTC.

This clonotype has more than one count but fewer than ten. The V and J genes are TRBV2 and TRBJ2-2; TRBD1 matches at 9 bases. The V gene end was trimmed by 6 bases and the J gene end by 3 bases; junction bases not matched to a gene: 5. This CDR3 spans 15 amino acids. In germline, CDR1 is SNHLY, CDR2 FYNNEI. The CDR3 here is CASSPGQGYTGELFF. In nucleotides, the CDR3 is TGTGCCAGCAGCCCGGGACAGGGATACACCGGGGAGCTGTTTTTT.

In this sample, this clonotype turned up a few times. The V and J genes are TRBV27 and TRBJ2-5; D unresolved. Germline-derived CDR1 and CDR2 are MNHEY and SMNVEV (reference sequence). V lost 8 bases to trimming and J lost 2 bases, with 12 bases between them. This CDR3 is built from 13 residues. As DNA, the CDR3 is TGTGCCAGCGGTTGGCCCTTACAAGAGACCCAGTACTTC. Translated, it gives CASGWPLQETQYF.

This clonotype appeared many times. J is TRBJ1-1 and V is TRBV6-1; the D is unclear. The V gene's germline CDR1 is MNHNS and CDR2 SASEGT. Trimming pared 2 bases from V and 1 base from J, leaving 5 bases between. This CDR3 has 13 residues. The CDR3 sequence is CASSERTNTEAFF. CDR3 nucleotides: TGTGCCAGCAGTGAACGAACGAACACTGAAGCTTTCTTT.

A remark on this clonotype: A clone one base away is much larger, so this may be a read error. Because it lacks the conserved phenylalanine or tryptophan at the end, this CDR3 is likely a read error. This sequence joins TRBV12-3 or TRBV12-4 and TRBJ1-1; possible D gene TRBD1, 5 bases. V gave up 6 bases and J gave up 4 bases, with 18 bases separating them. CDR3 length: 15 residues. As DNA, the CDR3 is TGTGCCAGCAGCCCGGACGGAGGAAGGGGCACTGAAGCTTTCTCT. The encoded protein is CASSPDGGRGTEAFS.

The chain combines TRBV18 with TRBJ2-6, with unresolved D. The length of the CDR3 is 18 residues. CDR1 is KGHSH and CDR2 is LQKENI in the germline V gene. V dropped 3 bases and J dropped 0 bases, with 15 bases sitting between them. The chain's CDR3 is CASSPTRWAPSGANVLTF. Here the CDR3 DNA reads TGTGCCAGCTCACCGACTCGATGGGCTCCCTCTGGGGCCAACGTCCTGACTTTC.

V gene TRBV15 combines with J gene TRBJ1-4; weak D call: TRBD1 (6 bases). The V and J ends lost 0 bases and 3 bases respectively, with 11 bases between them. This CDR3 region has 16 residues. Germline V gene lookup returns CDR1 LNHNV and CDR2 YYDKDF (reference sequence). The CDR3 spells CATSREGGGANEKLFF. In DNA, the CDR3 is TGTGCCACCAGCAGAGAGGGGGGCGGGGCTAATGAAAAACTGTTTTTT.

This clonotype occurred a few times. The chain links TRBV7-9 to TRBJ2-7; 9 bases line up with TRBD2. The germline V gene encodes CDR1 SEHNR and CDR2 FQNEAQ (reference sequence). The CDR3 length is 15 residues. The V segment lost 1 base and the J segment 3 bases; nucleotides outside the gene matches: 4. CDR3 sequence (DNA): TGTGCCAGCAGCTTAGTCGCGGGAGGGATCTACGAGCAGTACTTC. This codes for CASSLVAGGIYEQYF.